This T cell receptor (beta chain) came from a study of cytomegalovirus exposure and HLA in healthy donors. Study-wide context: Earlier, 95 million to 120 million unique TCR beta sequences were recovered from roughly 170 million T cells by an analysis. Points from the study as a whole: The productive fraction for most TCR beta V segments was about 90% or about 30% in an earlier analysis. Cytomegalovirus status was reportedly diagnosed by the classifier with high sensitivity and specificity.

About this clone itself: The antigen is unknown.

It was with 60 Vbeta and 13 Jbeta primers that the PCR ran. The assay was immunoSEQ multiplex PCR, and TCRdb's table has in-frame clones only and misses some. The data contain about 140,000 clones, over 75% of them singletons. The CDR3 loop spans 18 amino acids. Germline CDR1 and CDR2: SGHRS and YFSETQ. Trimming at V came to 2 bases and at J to 3 bases, leaving 12 bases not matched to a gene. What was sequenced was PBMCs. The chain joins TRBV5-1 to TRBJ1-1, with 11 bases matching TRBD1. This TCR was recovered from a man aged 50 to 60 in good health and CMV-seronegative. Here the CDR3 reads CASSLQSGTGGVYTEAFF. The DNA for the CDR3 is TGCGCCAGCAGCTTACAATCCGGGACAGGGGGGGTTTACACTGAAGCTTTCTTT.